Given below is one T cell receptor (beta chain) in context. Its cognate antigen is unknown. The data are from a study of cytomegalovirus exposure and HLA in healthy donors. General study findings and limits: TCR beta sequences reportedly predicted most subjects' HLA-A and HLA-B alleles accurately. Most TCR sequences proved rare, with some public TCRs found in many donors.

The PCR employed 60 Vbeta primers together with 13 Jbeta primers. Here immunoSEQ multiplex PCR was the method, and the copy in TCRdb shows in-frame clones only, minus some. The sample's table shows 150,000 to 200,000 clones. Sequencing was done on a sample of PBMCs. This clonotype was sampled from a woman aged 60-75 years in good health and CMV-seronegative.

The CDR3 sequence is CASRRYGGGNQPQHF. The DNA of the CDR3 is TGTGCCAGCAGGAGGTACGGGGGAGGCAATCAGCCCCAGCATTTT. The chain recombines TRBV6-5 with TRBJ1-5; D possibly corresponds to TRBD1 (5 bases). Germline V gives CDR1 MNHEY, CDR2 SVGAGI. The CDR3 has 15 residues. V was clipped by 6 bases and J by 2 bases, with 14 bases between them.